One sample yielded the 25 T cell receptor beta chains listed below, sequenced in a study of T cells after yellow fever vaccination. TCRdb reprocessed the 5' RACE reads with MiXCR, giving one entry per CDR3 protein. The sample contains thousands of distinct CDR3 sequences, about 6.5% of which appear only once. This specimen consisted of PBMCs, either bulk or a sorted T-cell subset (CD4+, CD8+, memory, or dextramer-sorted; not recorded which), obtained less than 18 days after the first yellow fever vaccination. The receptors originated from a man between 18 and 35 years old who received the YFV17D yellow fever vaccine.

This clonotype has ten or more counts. In DNA, the CDR3 is TGTGCCAGTACTTCAGGGGCGGGGGTTCGGGATACGCAGTATTTT. Its translation is CASTSGAGVRDTQYF. The chain is built from TRBV19 and TRBJ2-3, with TRBD2 as a possible D gene (7 bases). This CDR3 has 15 amino acids. Germline CDR1 and CDR2: LNHDA and SQIVND (reference sequence). Between the trimmed V and J ends, which lost 7 bases and 6 bases, there was a span of 20 bases.

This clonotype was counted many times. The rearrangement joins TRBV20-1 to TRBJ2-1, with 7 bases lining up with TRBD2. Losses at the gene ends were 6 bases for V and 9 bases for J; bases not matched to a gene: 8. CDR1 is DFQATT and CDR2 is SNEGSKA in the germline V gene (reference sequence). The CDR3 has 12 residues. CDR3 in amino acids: CSAGGDLVEQFF. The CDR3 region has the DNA TGCAGTGCGGGAGGGGATCTAGTTGAGCAGTTCTTC.

The CDR3 region is CASGLGLPYEQYF. In DNA form, the CDR3 reads TGTGCCAGCGGCCTTGGGCTCCCCTACGAGCAGTACTTC. This chain links TRBV5-6 with TRBJ2-7, with unresolved D. CDR1 SGHDT and CDR2 YYEEEE come from the germline V gene. This CDR3 is built from 13 residues. The V gene lost 7 bases and the J gene lost 2 bases, with 13 bases spanning the gap.

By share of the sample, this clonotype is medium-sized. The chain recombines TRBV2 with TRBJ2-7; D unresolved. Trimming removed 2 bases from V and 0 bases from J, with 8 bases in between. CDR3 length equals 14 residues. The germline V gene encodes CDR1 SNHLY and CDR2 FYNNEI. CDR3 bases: TGTGCCAGCAGTGAACGGACGAGCTCCTACGAGCAGTACTTC. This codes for CASSERTSSYEQYF.

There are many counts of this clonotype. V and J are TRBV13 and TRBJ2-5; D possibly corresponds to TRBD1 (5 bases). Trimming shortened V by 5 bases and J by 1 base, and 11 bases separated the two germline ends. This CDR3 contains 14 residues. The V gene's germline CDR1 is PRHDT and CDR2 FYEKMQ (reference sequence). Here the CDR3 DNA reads TGTGCCAGCAGCAGAGGACACCTCCAAGAGACCCAGTACTTC. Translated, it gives CASSRGHLQETQYF.

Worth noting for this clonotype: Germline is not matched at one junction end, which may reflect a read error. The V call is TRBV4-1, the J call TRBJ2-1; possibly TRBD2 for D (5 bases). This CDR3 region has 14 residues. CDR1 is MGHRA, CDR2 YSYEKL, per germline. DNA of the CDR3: TGTGCCAGCAGCCCCGGGGTACGGTGCAATGAGCAGTTCTTC. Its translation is CASSPGVRCNEQFF.

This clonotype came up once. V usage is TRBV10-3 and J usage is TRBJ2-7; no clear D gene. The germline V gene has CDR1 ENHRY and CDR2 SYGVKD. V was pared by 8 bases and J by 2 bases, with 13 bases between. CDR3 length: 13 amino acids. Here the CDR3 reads CAIGSWTPYEQYF. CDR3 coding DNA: TGTGCCATCGGGTCCTGGACCCCCTACGAGCAGTACTTC.

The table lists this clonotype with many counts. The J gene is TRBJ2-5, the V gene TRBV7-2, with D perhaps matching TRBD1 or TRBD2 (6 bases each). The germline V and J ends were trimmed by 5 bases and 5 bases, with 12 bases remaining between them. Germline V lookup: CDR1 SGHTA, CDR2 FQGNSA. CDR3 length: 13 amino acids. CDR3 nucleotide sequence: TGTGCCAGCAGCCGGGGGCTGGGCGAGACCCAGTACTTC. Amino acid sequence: CASSRGLGETQYF.

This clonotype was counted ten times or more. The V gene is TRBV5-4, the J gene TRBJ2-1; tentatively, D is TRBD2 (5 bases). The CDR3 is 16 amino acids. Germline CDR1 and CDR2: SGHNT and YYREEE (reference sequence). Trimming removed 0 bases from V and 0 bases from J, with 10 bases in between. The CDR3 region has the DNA TGTGCCAGCAGCTTGGCCGGGGTAGCCTCCTACAATGAGCAGTTCTTC. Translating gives CASSLAGVASYNEQFF.

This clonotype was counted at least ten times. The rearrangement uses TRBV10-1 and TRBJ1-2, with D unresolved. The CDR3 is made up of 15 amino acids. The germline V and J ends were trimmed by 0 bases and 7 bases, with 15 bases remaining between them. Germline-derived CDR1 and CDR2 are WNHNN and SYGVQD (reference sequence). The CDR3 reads CASSESRGTHLGYTF. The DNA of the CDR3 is TGCGCCAGCAGTGAGTCGCGGGGAACCCATCTTGGCTACACCTTC.

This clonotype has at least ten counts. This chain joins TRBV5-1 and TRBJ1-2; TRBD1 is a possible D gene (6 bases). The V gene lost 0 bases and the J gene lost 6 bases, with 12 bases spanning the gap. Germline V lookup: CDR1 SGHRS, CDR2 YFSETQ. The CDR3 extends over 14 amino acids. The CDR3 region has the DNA TGCGCCAGCAGCTTGGCCGGGACAAATGATGGCTACACCTTC. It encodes CASSLAGTNDGYTF.

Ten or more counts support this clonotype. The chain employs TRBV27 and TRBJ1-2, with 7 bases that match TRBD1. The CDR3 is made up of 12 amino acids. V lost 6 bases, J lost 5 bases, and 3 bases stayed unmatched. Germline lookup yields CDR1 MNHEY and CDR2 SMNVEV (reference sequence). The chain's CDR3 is CASRRQGYGYTF. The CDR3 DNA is TGTGCCAGCAGAAGACAGGGATATGGCTACACCTTC.

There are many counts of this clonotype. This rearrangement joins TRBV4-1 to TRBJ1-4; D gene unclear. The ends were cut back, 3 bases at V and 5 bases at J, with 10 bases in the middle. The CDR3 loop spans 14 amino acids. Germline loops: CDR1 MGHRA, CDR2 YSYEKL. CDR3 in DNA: TGCGCCAGCAGCCACCCCAATTCGAATGAAAAACTGTTTTTT. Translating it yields CASSHPNSNEKLFF.

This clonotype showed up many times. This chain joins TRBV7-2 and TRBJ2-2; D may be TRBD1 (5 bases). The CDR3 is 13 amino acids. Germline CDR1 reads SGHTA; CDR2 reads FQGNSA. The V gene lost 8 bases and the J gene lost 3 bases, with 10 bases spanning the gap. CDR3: CASSGYYTGELFF. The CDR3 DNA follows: TGTGCCAGCTCAGGGTACTACACCGGGGAGCTGTTTTTT.

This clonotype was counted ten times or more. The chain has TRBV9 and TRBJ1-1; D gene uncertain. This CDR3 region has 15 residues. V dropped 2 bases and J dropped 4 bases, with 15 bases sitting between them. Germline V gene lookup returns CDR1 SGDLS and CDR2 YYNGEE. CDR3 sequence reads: CASSVASDLSTEAFF. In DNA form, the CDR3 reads TGTGCCAGCAGCGTGGCCTCTGATTTGAGCACTGAAGCTTTCTTT.

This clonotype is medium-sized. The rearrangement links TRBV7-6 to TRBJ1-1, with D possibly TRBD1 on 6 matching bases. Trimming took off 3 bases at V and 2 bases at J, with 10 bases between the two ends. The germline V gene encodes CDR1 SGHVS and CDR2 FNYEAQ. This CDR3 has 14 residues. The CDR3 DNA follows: TGTGCCAGCAGCTTGACCGGGGGCAACACTGAAGCTTTCTTT. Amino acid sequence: CASSLTGGNTEAFF. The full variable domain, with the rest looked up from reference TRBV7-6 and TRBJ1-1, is GAGVSQSPRYKVTKRGQDVALRCDPISGHVSLYWYRQALGQGPEFLTYFNYEAQQDKSGLPNDRFSAERPEGSISTLTIQRTEQRDSAMYRCASSLTGGNTEAFFGQGTRLTVV.

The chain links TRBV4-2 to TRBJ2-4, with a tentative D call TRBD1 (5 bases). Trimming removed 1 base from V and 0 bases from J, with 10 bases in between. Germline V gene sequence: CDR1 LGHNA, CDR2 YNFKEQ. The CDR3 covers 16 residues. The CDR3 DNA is TGTGCCAGCAGCCAAGGGGGCCCCGTAGCCAAAAACATTCAGTACTTC. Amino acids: CASSQGGPVAKNIQYF.

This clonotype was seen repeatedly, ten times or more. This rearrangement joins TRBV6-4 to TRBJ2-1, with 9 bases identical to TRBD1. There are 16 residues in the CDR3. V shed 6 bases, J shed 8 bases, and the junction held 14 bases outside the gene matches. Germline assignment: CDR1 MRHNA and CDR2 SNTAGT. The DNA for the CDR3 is TGTGCCAGCAGCGTAGAGGACAGGGGAGGGTTCGATGAGCAGTTCTTC. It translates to CASSVEDRGGFDEQFF.

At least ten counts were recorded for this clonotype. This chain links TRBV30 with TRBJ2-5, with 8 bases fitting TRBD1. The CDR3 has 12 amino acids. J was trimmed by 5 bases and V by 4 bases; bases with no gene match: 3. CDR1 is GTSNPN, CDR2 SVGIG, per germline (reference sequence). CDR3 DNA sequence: TGTGCCTGGACCAGACAGGGGGAGACCCAGTACTTC. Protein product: CAWTRQGETQYF.

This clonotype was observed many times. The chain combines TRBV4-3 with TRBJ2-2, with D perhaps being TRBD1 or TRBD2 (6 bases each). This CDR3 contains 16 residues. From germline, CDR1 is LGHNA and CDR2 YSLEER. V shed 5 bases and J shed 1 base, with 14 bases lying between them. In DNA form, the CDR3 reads TGCGCCAGCAGCTACGGAGGGGGGAGGAACACCGGGGAGCTGTTTTTT. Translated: CASSYGGGRNTGELFF.

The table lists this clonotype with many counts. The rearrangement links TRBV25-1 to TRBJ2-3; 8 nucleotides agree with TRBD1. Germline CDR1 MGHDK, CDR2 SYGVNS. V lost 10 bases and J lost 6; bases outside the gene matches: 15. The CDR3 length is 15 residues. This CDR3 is CATTDVQGAGDTQYF. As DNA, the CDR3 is TGTGCCACCACCGACGTTCAGGGGGCTGGCGATACGCAGTATTTT.

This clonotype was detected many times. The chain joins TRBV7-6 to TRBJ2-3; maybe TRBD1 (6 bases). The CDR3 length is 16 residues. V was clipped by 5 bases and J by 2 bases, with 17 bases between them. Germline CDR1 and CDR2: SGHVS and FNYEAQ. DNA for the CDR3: TGTGCCAGCAGCACGGGAACAGGGCTCGACACAGATACGCAGTATTTT. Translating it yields CASSTGTGLDTDTQYF.

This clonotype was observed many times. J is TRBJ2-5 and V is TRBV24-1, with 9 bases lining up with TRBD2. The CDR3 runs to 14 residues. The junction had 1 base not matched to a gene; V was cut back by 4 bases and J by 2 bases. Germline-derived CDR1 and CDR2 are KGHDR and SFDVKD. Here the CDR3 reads CATSEAGGQETQYF. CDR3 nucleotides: TGTGCCACCAGTGAGGCGGGGGGGCAAGAGACCCAGTACTTC.

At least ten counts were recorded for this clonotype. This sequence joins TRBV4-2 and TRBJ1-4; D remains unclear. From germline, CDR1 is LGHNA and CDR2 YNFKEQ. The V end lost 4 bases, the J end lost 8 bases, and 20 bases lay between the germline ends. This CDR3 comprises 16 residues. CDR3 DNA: TGTGCCAGCAGCCCTAAGACCGGGGTATGGGGAGAAAAACTGTTTTTT. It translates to CASSPKTGVWGEKLFF.

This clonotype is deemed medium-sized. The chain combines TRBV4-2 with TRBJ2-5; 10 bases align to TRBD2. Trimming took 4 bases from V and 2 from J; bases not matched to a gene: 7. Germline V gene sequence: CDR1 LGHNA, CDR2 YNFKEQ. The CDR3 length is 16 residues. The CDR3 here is CASSLIGLAVQETQYF. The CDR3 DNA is TGTGCCAGCAGCCTAATAGGACTAGCGGTTCAAGAGACCCAGTACTTC.